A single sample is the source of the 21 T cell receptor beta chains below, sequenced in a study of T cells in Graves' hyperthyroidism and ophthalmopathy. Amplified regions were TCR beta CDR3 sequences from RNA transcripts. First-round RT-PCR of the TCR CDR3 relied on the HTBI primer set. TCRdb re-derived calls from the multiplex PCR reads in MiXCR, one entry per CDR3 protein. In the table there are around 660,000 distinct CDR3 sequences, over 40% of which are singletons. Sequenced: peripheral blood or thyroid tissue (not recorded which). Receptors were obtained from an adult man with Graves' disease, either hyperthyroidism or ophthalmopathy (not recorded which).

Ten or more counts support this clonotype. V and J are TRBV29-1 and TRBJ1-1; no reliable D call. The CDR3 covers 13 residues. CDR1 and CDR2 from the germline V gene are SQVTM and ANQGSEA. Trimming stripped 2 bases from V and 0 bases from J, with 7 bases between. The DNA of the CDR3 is TGCAGCGTTGAAAAGGGCGTGAACACTGAAGCTTTCTTT. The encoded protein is CSVEKGVNTEAFF.

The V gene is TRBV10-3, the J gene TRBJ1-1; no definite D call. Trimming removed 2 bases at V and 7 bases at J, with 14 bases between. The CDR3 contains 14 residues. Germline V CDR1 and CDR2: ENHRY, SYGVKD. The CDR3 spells CAISETRGMGEAFF. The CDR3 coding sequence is TGTGCCATCAGTGAGACTCGGGGAATGGGTGAAGCTTTCTTT.

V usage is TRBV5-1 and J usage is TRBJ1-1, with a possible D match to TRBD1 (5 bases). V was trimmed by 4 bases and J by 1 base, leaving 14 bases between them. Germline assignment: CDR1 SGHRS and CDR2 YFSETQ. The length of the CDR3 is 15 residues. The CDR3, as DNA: TGCGCCAGCAGCCGCTCCGGGACCGAGAACACTGAAGCTTTCTTT. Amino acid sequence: CASSRSGTENTEAFF.

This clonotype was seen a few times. The CDR3 sequence: CASSYTGGLSGANVLTF. CDR3 nucleotide sequence: TGTGCCAGCAGTTACACAGGGGGCCTTTCTGGGGCCAACGTCCTGACTTTC. The chain has TRBV7-9 and TRBJ2-6, with TRBD1 identical over 9 bases. Germline CDR1 SEHNR, CDR2 FQNEAQ (reference sequence). The J segment lost 1 base and the V segment lost 6 bases, leaving 7 bases of the junction unmatched. This CDR3 spans 17 amino acids.

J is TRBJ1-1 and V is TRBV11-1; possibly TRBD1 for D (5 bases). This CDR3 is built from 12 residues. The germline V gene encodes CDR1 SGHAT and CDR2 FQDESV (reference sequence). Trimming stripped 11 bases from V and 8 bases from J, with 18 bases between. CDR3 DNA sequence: TGTGCCTGCCTATCCGGGACCGCCGAAGCTTTCTTT. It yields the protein CACLSGTAEAFF.

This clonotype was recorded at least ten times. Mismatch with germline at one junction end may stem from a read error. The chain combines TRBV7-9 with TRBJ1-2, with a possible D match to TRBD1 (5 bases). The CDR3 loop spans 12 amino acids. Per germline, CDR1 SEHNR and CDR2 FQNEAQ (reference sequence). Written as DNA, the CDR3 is TGTGCCAGCAGCATCGGGACCCCCCATCGGGCCTTC. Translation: CASSIGTPHRAF.

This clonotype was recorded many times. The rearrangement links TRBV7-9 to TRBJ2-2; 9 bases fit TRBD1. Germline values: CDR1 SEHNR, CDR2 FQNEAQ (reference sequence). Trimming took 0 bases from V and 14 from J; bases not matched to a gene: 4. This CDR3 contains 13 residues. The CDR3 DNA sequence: TGTGCCAGCAGCTTAGCCCTGGGACAGGGACTGTTTTTT. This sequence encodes CASSLALGQGLFF. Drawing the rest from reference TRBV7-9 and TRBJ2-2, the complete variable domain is DTGVSQNPRHKITKRGQNVTFRCDPISEHNRLYWYRQTLGQGPEFLTYFQNEAQLEKSRLLSDRFSAERPKGSFSTLEIQRTEQGDSAMYLCASSLALGQGLFFGEGSRLTVL.

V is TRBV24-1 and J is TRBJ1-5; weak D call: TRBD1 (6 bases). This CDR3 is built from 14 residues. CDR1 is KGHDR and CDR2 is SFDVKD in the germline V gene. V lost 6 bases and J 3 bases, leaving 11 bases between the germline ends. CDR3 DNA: TGTGCCACCAGTCCGGGGGGCTTCAATCAGCCCCAGCATTTT. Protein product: CATSPGGFNQPQHF.

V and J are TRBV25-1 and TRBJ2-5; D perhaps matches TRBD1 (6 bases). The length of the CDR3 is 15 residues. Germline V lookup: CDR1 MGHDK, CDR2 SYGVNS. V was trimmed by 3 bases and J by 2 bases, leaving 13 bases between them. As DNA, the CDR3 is TGTGCCAGCAGTGACAGGGGTTTAGCGCAAGAGACCCAGTACTTC. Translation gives CASSDRGLAQETQYF.

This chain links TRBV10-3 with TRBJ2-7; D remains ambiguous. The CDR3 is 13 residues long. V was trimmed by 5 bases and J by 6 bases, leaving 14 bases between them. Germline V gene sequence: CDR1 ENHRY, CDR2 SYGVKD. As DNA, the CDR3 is TGTGCCATCAGTTCCCCCTCTGGGGTCGAGCAGTACTTC. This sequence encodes CAISSPSGVEQYF.

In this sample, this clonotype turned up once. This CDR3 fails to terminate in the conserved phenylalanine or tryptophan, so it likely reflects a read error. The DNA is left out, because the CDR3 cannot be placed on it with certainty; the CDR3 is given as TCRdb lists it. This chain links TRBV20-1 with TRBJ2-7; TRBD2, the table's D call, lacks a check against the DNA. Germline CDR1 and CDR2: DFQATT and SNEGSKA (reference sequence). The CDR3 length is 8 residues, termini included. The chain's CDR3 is CSAMGLAG.

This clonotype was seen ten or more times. CDR3 sequence (DNA): TGTGCCATCAGCACCGGGAGTGCAGAAAAACTGTTTTTT. Encoded protein: CAISTGSAEKLFF. The chain joins TRBV10-3 to TRBJ1-4; D unresolved. Between the trimmed V and J ends, which lost 6 bases and 8 bases, there was a span of 13 bases. The CDR3 has 13 amino acids. The germline V gene encodes CDR1 ENHRY and CDR2 SYGVKD.

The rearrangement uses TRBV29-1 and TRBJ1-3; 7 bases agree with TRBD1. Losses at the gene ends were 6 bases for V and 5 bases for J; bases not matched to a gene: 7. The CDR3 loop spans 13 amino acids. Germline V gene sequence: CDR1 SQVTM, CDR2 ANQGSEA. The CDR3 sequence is CSVFGTVRNTIYF. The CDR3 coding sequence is TGCAGCGTGTTCGGGACAGTCAGAAACACCATATATTTT.

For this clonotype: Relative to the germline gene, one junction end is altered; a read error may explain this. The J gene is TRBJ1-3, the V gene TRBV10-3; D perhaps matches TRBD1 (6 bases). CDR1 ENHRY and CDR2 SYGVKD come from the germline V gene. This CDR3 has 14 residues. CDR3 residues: CAISETGTGNTIYF. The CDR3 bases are TGCGCCATCAGTGAAACAGGGACTGGAAACACCATATATTTT.

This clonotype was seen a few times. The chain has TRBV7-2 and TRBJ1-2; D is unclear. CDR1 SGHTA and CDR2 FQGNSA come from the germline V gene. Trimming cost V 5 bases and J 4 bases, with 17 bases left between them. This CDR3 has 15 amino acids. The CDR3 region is CASSPNPGTFYGYTF. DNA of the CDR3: TGTGCCAGCAGCCCGAACCCGGGCACATTCTATGGCTACACCTTC. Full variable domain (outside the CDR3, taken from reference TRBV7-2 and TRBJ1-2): GAGVSQSPSNKVTEKGKDVELRCDPISGHTALYWYRQSLGQGLEFLIYFQGNSAPDKSGLPSDRFSAERTGGSVSTLTIQRTQQEDSAVYLCASSPNPGTFYGYTFGSGTRLTVV.

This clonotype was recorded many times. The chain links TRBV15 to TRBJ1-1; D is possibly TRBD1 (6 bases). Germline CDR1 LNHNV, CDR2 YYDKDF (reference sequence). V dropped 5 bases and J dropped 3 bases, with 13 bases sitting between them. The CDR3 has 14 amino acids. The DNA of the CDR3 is TGTGCCACCAGCGGGGGCCGGTCGGACACTGAAGCTTTCTTT. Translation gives CATSGGRSDTEAFF. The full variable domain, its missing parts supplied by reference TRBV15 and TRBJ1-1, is DAMVIQNPRYQVTQFGKPVTLSCSQTLNHNVMYWYQQKSSQAPKLLFHYYDKDFNNEADTPDNFQSRRPNTSFCFLDIRSPGLGDTAMYLCATSGGRSDTEAFFGQGTRLTVV.

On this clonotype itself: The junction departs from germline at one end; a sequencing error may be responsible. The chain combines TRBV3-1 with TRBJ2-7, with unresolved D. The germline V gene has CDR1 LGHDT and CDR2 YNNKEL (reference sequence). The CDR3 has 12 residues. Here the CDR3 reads CASSQVRSEQSF. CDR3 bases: TGTGCCAGCAGCCAAGTCAGGAGCGAGCAGTCCTTC.

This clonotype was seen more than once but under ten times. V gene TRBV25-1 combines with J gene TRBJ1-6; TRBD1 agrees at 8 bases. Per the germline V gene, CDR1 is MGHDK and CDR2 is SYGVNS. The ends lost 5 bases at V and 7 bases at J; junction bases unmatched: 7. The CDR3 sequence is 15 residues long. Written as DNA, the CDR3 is TGTGCCAGCAGTCCGCGGACAGGGACGAATTCACCCCTCCACTTT. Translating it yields CASSPRTGTNSPLHF. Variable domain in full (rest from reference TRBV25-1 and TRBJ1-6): EADIYQTPRYLVIGTGKKITLECSQTMGHDKMYWYQQDPGMELHLIHYSYGVNSTEKGDLSSESTVSRIRTEHFPLTLESARPSHTSQYLCASSPRTGTNSPLHFGNGTRLTVT.

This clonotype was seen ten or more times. The CDR3 loop reads CSARVSQETQYF. The CDR3 coding sequence is TGCAGTGCTAGGGTCAGCCAAGAGACCCAGTACTTC. The V call is TRBV20-1, the J call TRBJ2-5; D uncertain. The CDR3 extends over 12 amino acids. The ends were cut back, 3 bases at V and 1 base at J, with 6 bases in the middle. From germline, CDR1 is DFQATT and CDR2 SNEGSKA (reference sequence).

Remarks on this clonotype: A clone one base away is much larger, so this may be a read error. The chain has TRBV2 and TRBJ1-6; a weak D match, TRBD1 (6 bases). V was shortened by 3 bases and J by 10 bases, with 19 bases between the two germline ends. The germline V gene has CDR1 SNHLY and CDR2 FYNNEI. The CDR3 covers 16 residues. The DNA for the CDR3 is TGTGCCAGCAGTGAGCCAAAAACAGGGCGAGGGTCACCCCTCCACTTT. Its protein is CASSEPKTGRGSPLHF.

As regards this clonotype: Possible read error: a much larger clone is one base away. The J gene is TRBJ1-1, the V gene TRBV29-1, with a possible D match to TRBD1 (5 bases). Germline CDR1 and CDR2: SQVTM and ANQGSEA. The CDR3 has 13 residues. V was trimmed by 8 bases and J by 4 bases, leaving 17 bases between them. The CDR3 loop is CSTTGPASTEAFF. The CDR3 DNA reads TGCAGCACAACGGGGCCCGCCAGCACTGAAGCTTTCTTT.